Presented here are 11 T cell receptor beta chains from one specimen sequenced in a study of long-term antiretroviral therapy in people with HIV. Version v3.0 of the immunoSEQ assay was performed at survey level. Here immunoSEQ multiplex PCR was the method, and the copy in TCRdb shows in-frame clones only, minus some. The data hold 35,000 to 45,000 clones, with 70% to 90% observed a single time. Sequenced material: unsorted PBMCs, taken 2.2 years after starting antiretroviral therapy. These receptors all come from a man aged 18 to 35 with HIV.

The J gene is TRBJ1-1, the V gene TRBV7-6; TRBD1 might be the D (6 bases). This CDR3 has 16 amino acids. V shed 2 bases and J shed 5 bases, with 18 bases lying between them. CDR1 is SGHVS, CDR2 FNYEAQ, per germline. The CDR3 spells CASSLYQGLGRTEAFF. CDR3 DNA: TGTGCCAGCAGCTTATATCAGGGGTTGGGAAGGACTGAAGCTTTCTTT.

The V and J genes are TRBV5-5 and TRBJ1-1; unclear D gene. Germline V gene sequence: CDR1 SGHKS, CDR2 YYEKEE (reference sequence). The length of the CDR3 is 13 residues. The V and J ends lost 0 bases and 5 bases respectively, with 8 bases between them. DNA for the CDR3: TGTGCCAGCAGCTTGGGGATGGGTACTGAAGCTTTCTTT. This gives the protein CASSLGMGTEAFF. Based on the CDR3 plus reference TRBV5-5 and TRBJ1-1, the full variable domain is DAGVTQSPTHLIKTRGQQVTLRCSPISGHKSVSWYQQVLGQGPQFIFQYYEKEERGRGNFPDRFSARQFPNYSSELNVNALLLGDSALYLCASSLGMGTEAFFGQGTRLTVV.

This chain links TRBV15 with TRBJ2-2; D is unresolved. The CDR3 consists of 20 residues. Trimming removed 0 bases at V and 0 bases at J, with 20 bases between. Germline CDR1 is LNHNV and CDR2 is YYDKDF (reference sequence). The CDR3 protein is CATSRDKQLLLKPNTGELFF. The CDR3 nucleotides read TGTGCCACCAGCAGAGATAAGCAGCTCCTTCTAAAACCGAACACCGGGGAGCTGTTTTTT.

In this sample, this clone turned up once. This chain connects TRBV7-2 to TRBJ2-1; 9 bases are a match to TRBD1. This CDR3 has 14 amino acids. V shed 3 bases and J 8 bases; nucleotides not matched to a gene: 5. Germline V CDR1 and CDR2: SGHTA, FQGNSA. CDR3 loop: CASSFRTGGDEQFF. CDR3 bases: TGTGCCAGCAGCTTTCGAACAGGGGGCGATGAGCAGTTCTTC.

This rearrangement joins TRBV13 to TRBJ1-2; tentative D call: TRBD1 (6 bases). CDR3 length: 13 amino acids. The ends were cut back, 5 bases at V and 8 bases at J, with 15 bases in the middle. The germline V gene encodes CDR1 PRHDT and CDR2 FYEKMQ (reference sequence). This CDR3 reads CASSQGRIWGYTF. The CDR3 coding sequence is TGTGCCAGCAGCCAGGGGAGAATCTGGGGCTACACCTTC. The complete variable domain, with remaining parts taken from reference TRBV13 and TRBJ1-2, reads AAGVIQSPRHLIKEKRETATLKCYPIPRHDTVYWYQQGPGQDPQFLISFYEKMQSDKGSIPDRFSAQQFSDYHSELNMSSLELGDSALYFCASSQGRIWGYTFGSGTRLTVV.

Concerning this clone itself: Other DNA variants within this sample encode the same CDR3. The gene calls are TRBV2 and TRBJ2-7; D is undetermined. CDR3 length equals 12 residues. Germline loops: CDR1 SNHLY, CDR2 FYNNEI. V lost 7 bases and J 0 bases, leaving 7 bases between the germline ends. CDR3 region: CASTSSSYEQYF. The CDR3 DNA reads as TGTGCCAGCACCTCGAGCTCCTACGAGCAGTACTTC.

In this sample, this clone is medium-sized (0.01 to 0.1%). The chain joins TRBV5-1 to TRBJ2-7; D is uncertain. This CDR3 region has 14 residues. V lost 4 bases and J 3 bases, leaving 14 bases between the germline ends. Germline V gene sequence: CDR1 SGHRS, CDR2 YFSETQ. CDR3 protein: CASSRDGHHYEQYF. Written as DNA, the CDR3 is TGCGCCAGCAGCCGCGACGGGCACCACTACGAGCAGTACTTC.

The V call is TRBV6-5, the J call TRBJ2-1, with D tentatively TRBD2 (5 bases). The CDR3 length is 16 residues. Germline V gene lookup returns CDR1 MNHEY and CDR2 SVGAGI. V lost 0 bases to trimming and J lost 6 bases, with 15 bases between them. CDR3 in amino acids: CASSYSVGSRGNEQFF. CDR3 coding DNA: TGTGCCAGCAGTTACTCGGTGGGGAGTCGAGGCAATGAGCAGTTCTTC.

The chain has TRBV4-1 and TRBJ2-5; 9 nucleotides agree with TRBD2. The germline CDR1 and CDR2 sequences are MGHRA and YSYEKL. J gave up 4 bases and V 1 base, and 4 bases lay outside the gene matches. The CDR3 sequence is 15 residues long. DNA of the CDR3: TGCGCCAGCAGCCAAGTGGGACTAGCTCGAGAGACCCAGTACTTC. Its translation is CASSQVGLARETQYF.

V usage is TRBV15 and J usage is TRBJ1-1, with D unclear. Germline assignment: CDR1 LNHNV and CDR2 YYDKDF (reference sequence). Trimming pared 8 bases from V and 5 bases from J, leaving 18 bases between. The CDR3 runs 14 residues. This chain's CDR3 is CATGTRVTGTEAFF. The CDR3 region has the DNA TGTGCCACCGGAACAAGGGTAACTGGGACTGAAGCTTTCTTT.

CDR3 protein: CASARGRAPNYGYTF. The DNA for the CDR3 is TGTGCCAGCGCCCGCGGCAGGGCCCCAAACTATGGCTACACCTTC. This sequence joins TRBV18 and TRBJ1-2; TRBD1 is a possible D gene (5 bases). The germline V gene encodes CDR1 KGHSH and CDR2 LQKENI. V was trimmed by 8 bases and J by 2 bases, leaving 18 bases between them. The CDR3 has 15 residues.